This TCR beta chain comes out of a study of shared clonotypes between healthy human individuals. Study in general: Per-donor plates numbered three CD4 naive, three CD4 memory, two CD8 naive and one CD8 memory. Overall study results and limits: Sharing across several donors was seen in 4% to 6.5% of naive CD4 clonotypes.

Positive CCR7 selection of CD45RO-negative cells yielded the naive CD8 cells, and terminally differentiated effector memory CD45RA+ cells were excluded. Assay: immunoSEQ multiplex PCR; the TCRdb copy retains only in-frame clones and omits some. The table records 2 million to 2.5 million clones, 85% to 95% of them present only once. Comment on this clone: Its antigen is as yet unknown.

The sample taken for sequencing was naive CD8+ T cells from PBMCs. The TCR was taken from a young man in good health. Some clones in this sample may be carry-over from other donors' samples.

CDR3 sequence (DNA): TGTGCCAGCAGGCTGGGGGTAGGGGTTCTCAGTACCTCAAGCAATGAGCAGTTCTTC. Translated: CASRLGVGVLSTSSNEQFF. J is TRBJ2-1 and V is TRBV28, with D perhaps assigned TRBD1 or TRBD2 (5 bases each). This CDR3 has 19 amino acids. Trimming shortened V by 6 bases and J by 6 bases, and 30 bases separated the two germline ends. Germline values: CDR1 MDHEN, CDR2 SYDVKM. Based on the CDR3 plus reference TRBV28 and TRBJ2-1, the full variable domain is DVKVTQSSRYLVKRTGEKVFLECVQDMDHENMFWYRQDPGLGLRLIYFSYDVKMKEKGDIPEGYSVSREKKERFSLILESASTNQTSMYLCASRLGVGVLSTSSNEQFFGPGTRLTVL.